The text below deals with one T cell receptor (beta chain). The sample belongs to a study of control samples from healthy donors and cancer patients. Assay: immunoSEQ multiplex PCR; the TCRdb copy retains only in-frame clones and omits some. The sample carries about 180,000 clones, approximately 94% recorded once. The CDR3 has 13 amino acids. Germline CDR1 MDHEN, CDR2 SYDVKM. V lost 11 bases, J lost 6 bases, and 18 bases lay in between. The sequenced sample was blood. This TCR came from a man younger than 40 in good health. This chain connects TRBV28 to TRBJ2-3; a possible D gene is TRBD2 (5 bases). Here the CDR3 reads CAASGGGVDTQYF. The DNA for the CDR3 is TGTGCCGCCTCCGGAGGAGGAGTCGATACGCAGTATTTT.